The present TCR beta chain was sequenced within a study of CD8 T cells in Susac syndrome. Healthy donors constituted the control group, matched for age and sex. Study-wide points: The authors acknowledged that their TCR sequencing and HLA analysis involved a relatively small number of individuals.

Comment on this clonotype: Its antigen is currently unknown.

Random hexamers served to reverse transcribe roughly 0.5 to 1 ug RNA. Coverage of TCR beta CDR3 amplification by immunoSEQ multiplex PCR extended to 54 Vbeta and 13 Jbeta. Each CDR3 protein is one row after TCRdb ran MiXCR on the immunoSEQ multiplex PCR reads. The sample contains 150,000 to 200,000 distinct CDR3 sequences, around 96% of which appear only once. This clonotype was obtained from a human donor in good health. What was sequenced was CD4+ T cells from PBMCs.

CDR3 sequence (DNA): TGTGCCAGCAGCCCCAGCGGGGGCTCGAACACCGGGGAGCTGTTTTTT. As protein: CASSPSGGSNTGELFF. V and J are TRBV7-2 and TRBJ2-2, with 8 bases aligning to TRBD2. Germline assignment: CDR1 SGHTA and CDR2 FQGNSA. V shed 5 bases, J shed 0 bases, and the junction held 5 bases outside the gene matches. CDR3 length: 16 amino acids.